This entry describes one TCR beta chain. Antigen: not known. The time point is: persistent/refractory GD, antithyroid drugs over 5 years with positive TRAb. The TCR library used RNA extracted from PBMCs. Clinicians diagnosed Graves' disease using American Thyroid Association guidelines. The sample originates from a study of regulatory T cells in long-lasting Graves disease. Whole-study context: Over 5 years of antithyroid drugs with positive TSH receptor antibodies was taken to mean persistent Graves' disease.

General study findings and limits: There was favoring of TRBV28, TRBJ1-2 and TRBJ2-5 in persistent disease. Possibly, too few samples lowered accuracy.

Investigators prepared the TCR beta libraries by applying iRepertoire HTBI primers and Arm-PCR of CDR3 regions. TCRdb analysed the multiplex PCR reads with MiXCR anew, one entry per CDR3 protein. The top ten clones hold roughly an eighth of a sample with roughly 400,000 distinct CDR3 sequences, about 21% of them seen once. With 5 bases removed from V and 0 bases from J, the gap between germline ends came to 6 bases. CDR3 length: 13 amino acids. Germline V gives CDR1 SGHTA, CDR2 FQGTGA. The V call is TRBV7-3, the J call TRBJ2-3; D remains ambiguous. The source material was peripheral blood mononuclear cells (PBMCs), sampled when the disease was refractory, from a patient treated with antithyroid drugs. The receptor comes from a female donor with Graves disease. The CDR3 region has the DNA TGTGCCAGCAGCCGATGGAGCACAGATACGCAGTATTTT. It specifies CASSRWSTDTQYF.